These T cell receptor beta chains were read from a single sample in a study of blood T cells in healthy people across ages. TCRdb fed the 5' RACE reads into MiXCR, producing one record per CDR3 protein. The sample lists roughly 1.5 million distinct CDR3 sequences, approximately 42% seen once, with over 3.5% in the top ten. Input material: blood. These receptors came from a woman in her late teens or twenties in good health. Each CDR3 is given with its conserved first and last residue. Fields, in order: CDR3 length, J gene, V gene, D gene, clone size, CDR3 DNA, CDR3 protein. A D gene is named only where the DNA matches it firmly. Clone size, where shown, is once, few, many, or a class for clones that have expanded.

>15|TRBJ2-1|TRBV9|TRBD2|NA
TGTGCCAGCAGCGTAGCCAGCGGGAGAGGCAATGAGCAGTTCTTC
CASSVASGRGNEQFF
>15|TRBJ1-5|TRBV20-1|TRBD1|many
TGCGGGACGACCGTAGGTGGGACAGCCTATCAGCCCCAGCATTTT
CGTTVGGTAYQPQHF
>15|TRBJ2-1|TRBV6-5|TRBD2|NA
TGTGCCAGCAGTCCTAGCGGGGGGGCCTACAATAAGCAGTTCTTC
CASSPSGGAYNKQFF
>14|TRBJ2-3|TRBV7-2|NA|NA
TGTGCCAGCAGCCGCAACGCGCGAGGAGATACGCAGTATTTT
CASSRNARGDTQYF
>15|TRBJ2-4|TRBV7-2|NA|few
TGTGCCAGCAGCCCCTTTAAGGGCGCCAAAAACATTCAGTACTTC
CASSPFKGAKNIQYF
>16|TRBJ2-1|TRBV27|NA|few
TGTGCCAGCAGTTTAGGTTCTTGGGGGTTAAACAATGAGCAGTTCTTC
CASSLGSWGLNNEQFF
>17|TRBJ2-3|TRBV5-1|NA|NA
TGCGCCAGCAGCTTGGAACCGCTGTGGGGGGCGACAGATACGCAGTATTTT
CASSLEPLWGATDTQYF
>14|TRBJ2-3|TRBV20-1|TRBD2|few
TGCAGTGCTAGCGCCAGCGGGGGTACAGATACGCAGTATTTT
CSASASGGTDTQYF
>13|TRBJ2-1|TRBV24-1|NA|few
TGTGCCACCAGAGATGGAGGGGCCAATGAGCAGTTCTTC
CATRDGGANEQFF
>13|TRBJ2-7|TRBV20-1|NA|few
TGCAGTGCTCCCAGCGGTATCTCCTACGAGCAGTACTTC
CSAPSGISYEQYF
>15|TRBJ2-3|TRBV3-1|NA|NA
TGTGTCAGCAGCCAAGAAGGACGGAGGACAGATACGCAGTATTTT
CVSSQEGRRTDTQYF
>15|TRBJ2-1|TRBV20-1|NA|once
TGCAGTGTCCTGAGCTTGACTAGGAAAAGCGATGAGCAGTTCTTC
CSVLSLTRKSDEQFF
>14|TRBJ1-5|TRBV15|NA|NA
TGTGCCACCAGTCTGTCGAGGGGAGATCAGCCCCAGCATTTT
CATSLSRGDQPQHF
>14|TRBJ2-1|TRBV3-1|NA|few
TGTGCCAGCAGCCAAGATGGCGGCGTTAGTGAGCAGTTCTTC
CASSQDGGVSEQFF
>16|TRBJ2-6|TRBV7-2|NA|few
TGTGCCAGCACCCACTCAACTAAGGCCGGGGCCAACGTCCTGACTTTC
CASTHSTKAGANVLTF
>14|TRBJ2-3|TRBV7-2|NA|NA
TGTGCCAGCAGTCGGGGACATAGCACAGATACGCAGTATTTT
CASSRGHSTDTQYF
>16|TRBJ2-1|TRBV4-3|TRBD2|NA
TGCGCCAGCAGCCAAGAGGGAGCGGGGAATTACAATGAGCAGTTCTTC
CASSQEGAGNYNEQFF
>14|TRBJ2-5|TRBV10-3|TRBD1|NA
TGTGCCATCAGTGAGCGGGGACAGCAAGAGACCCAGTACTTC
CAISERGQQETQYF
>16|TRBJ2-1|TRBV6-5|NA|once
TGTGCCAGCACCGAACGGGGGGCAGTCCGCTACAATGAGCAGTTCTTC
CASTERGAVRYNEQFF
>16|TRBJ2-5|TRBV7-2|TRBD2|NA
TGTGCCAGCAGCTCTCTTAGCGGGGGGATAAACAATGAGCAGTACTTC
CASSSLSGGINNEQYF
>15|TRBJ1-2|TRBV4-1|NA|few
TGCGCCAGCAGCCAAGCTGCAGGGAAAAACTATGGCTACACCTTC
CASSQAAGKNYGYTF
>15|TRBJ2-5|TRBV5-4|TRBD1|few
TGTGCCAGCAGCTTGGGACAGGGAAGTGTGAAGACCCAGTACTTC
CASSLGQGSVKTQYF
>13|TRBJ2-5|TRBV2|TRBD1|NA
TGTGCCAGCAGAAAGGGGGCACAAGAGACCCAGTACTTC
CASRKGAQETQYF
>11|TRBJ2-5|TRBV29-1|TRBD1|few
TGCAGCGTCGGACAGGGAGAGACCCAGTACTTC
CSVGQGETQYF
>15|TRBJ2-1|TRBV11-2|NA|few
TGTGCCAGCAGCTTAGTTGAGGGGGGGCTCAATGAGCAGTTCTTC
CASSLVEGGLNEQFF
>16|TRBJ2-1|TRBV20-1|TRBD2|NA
TGCAGTGCTAGGCGACTAGCGGGAGGGCCGGTTGGCGAGCAGTTCTTC
CSARRLAGGPVGEQFF
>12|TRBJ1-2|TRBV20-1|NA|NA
TGCAGTGCTAGAGATTTAGGGGAAGGCTACACCTTC
CSARDLGEGYTF
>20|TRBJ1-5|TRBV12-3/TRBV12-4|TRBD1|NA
TGTGCCAGCAGTCGTCGGGGGGGGACAGGCTACCCGTTTAGCAATCAGCCCCAGCATTTT
CASSRRGGTGYPFSNQPQHF
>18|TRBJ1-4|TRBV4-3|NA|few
TGCGCCAGCAGCCATAATTACGGGGTCAGGGGCGGTAATGAAAAACTGTTTTTT
CASSHNYGVRGGNEKLFF
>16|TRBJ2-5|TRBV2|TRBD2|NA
TGTGCCAGCAGTGGGATCACCGGGACTAGCGAGAATGAGCAGTACTTC
CASSGITGTSENEQYF
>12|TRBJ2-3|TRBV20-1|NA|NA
TGCAGTGCCGACATTTTCAAAGATACGCAGTATTTT
CSADIFKDTQYF
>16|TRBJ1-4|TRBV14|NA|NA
TGTGCCAGCAGCCAGCTCAACAGGGCGGTTAATGAAAAACTGTTTTTT
CASSQLNRAVNEKLFF
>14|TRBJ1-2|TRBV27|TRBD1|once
TGTGCCAGCAGTCCCCTGGACAGGATGGAGGGCTACACCTTC
CASSPLDRMEGYTF
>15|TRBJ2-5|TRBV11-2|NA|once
TGTGCCAGCAGCTTAGATCCCGCTAGCTACGAGACCCAGTACTTC
CASSLDPASYETQYF
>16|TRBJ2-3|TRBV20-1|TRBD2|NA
TGCAGTGCTAGCAGAACTAGCGGGGGGGCGTCAGATACGCAGTATTTT
CSASRTSGGASDTQYF
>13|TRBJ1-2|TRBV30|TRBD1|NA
TGTGCCTGGACTGCAGGGGGGTTCTATGGCTACACCTTC
CAWTAGGFYGYTF
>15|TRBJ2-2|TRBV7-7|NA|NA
TGTGCTAGCAGCTTAGGTCCAGTGAACACCGGGGAGCTGTTTTTT
CASSLGPVNTGELFF
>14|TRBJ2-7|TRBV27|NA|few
TGTGCCAGCACTTCCGGGGGGCCATACAACGAGCAGTACTTC
CASTSGGPYNEQYF
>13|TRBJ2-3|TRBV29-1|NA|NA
TGCAGCGTTGACGGGCTGGGGGGAGATACGCAGTATTTT
CSVDGLGGDTQYF
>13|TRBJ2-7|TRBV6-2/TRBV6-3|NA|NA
TGTGCCAGCCACCGGACAGTATCCTACGAGCAGTACTTC
CASHRTVSYEQYF
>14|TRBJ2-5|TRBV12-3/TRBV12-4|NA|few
TGTGCCAGCAGACCTGGGGCTGGACAAGAGACCCAGTACTTC
CASRPGAGQETQYF
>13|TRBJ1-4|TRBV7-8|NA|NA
TGTGCCAGCATCTTAGCCCCCAGTGAAAAACTGTTTTTT
CASILAPSEKLFF
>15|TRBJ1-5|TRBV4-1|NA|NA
TGCGTCAGCAGCCAAGTACATCAGGGCAATCAGCCCCAGCATTTT
CVSSQVHQGNQPQHF
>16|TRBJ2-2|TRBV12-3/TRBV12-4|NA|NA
TGTGCCAGCAGTTTAGGTTCGAGAAATGACACCGGGGAGCTGTTTTTT
CASSLGSRNDTGELFF
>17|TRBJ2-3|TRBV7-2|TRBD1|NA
TGTGCCAGCAGCCCAAAAACAGGGGGCGCGGGCACAGATACGCAGTATTTT
CASSPKTGGAGTDTQYF
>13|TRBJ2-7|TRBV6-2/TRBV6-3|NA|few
TGTGCCAGCAGCCCCAGGGACTTCTACGAGCAGTACTTC
CASSPRDFYEQYF